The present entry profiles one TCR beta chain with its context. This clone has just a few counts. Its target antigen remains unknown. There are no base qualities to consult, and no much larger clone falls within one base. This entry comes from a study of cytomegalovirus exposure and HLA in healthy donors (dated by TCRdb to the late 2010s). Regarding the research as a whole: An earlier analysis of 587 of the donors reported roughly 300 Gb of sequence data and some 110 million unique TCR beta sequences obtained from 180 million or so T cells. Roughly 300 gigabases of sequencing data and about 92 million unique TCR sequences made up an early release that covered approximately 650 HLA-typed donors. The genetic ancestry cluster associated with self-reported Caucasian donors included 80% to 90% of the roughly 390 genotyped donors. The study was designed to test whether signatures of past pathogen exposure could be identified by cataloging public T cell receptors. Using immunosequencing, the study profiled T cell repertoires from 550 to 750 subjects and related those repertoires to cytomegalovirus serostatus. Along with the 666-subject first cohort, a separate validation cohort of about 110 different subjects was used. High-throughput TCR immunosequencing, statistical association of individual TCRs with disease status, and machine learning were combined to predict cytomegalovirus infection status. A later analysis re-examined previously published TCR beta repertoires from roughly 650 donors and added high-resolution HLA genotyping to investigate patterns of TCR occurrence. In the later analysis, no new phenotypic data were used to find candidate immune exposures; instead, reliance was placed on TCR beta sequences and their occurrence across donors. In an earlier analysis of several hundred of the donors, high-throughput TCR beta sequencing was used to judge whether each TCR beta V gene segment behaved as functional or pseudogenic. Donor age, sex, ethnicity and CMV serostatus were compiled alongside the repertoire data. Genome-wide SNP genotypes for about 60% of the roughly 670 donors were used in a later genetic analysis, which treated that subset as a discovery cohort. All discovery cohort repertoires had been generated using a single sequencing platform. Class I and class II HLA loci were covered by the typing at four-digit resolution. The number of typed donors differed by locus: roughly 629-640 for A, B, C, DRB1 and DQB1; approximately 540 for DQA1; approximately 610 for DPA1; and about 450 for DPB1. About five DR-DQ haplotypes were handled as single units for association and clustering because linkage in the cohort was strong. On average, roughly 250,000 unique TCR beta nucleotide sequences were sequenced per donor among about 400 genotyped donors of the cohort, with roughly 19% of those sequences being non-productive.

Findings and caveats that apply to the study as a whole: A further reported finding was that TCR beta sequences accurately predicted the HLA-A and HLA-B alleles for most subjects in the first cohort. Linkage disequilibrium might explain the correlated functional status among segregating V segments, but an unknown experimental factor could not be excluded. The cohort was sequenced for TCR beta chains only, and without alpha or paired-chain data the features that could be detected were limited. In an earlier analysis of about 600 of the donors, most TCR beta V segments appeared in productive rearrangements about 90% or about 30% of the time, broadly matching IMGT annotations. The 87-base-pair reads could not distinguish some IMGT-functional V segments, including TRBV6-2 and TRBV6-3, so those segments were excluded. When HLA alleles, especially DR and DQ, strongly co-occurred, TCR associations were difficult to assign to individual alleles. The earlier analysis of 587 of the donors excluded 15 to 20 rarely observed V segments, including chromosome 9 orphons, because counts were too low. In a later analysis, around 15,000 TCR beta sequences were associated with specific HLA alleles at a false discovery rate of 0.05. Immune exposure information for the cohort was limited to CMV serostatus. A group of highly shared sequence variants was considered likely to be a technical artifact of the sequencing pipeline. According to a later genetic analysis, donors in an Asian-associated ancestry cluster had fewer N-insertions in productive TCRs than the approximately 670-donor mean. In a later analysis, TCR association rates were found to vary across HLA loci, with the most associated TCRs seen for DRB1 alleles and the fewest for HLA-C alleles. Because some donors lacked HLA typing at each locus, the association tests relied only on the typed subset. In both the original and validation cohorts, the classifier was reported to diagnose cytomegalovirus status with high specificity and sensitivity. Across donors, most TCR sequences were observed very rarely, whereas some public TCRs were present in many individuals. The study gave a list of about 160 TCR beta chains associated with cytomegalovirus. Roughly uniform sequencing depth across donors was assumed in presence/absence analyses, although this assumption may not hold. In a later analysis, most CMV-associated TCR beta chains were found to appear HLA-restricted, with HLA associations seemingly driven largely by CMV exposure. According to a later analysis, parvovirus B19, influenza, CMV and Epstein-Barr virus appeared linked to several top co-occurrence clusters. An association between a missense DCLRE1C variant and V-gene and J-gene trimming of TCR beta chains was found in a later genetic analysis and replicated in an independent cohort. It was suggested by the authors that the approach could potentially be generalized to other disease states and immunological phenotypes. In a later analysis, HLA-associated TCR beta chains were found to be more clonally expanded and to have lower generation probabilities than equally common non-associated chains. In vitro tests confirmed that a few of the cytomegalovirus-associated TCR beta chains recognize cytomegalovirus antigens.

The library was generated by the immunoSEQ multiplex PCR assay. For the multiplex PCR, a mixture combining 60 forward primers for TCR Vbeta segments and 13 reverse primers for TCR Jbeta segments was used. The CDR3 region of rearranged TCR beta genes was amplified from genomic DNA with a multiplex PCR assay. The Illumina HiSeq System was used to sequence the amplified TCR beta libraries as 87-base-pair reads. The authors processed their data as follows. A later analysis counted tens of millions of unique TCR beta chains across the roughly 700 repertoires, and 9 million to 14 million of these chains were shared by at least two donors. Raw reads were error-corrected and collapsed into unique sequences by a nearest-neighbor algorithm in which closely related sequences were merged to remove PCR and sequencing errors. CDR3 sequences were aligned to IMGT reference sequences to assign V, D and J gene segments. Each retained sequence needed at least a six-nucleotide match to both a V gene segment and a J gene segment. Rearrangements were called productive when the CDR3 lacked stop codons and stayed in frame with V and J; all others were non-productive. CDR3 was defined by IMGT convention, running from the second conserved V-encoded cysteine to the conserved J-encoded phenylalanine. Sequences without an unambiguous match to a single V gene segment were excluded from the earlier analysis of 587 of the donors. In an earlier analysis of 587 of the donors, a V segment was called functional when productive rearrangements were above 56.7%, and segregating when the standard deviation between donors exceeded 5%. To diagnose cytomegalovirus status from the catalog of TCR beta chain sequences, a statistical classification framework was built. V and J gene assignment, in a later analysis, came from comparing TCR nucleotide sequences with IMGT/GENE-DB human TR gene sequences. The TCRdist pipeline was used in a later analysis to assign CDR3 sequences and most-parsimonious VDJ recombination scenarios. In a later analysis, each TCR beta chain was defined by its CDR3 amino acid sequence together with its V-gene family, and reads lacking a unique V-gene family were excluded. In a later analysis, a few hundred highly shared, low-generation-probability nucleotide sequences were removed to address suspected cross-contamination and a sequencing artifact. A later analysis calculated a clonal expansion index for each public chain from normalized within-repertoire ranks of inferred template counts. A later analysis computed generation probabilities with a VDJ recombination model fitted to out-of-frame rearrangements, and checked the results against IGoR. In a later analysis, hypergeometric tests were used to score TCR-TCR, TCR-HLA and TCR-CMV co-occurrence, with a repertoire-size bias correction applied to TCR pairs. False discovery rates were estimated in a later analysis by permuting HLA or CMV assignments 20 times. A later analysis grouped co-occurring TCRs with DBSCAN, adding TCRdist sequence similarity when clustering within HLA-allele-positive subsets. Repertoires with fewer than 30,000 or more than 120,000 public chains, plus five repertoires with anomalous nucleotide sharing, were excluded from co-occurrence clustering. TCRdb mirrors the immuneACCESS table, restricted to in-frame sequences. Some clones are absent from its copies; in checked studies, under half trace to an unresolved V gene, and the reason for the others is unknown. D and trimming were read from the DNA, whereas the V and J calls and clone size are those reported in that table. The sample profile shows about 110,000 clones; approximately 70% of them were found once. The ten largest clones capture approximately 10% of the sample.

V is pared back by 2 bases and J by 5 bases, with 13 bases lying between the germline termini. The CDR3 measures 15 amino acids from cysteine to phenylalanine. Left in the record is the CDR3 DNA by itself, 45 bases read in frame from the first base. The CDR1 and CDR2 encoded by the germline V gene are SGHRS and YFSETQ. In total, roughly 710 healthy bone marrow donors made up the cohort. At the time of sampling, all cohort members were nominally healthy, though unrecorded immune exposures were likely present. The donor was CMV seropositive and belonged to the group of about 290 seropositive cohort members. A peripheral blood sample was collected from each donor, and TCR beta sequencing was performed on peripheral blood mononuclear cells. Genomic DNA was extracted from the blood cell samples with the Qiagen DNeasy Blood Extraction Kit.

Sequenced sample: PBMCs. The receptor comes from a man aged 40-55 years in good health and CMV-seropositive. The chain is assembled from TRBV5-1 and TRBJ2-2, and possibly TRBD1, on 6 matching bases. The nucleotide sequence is TGCGCCAGCAGCTTACAACAGGGTGAGACCGGGGAGCTGTTTTTT. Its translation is CASSLQQGETGELFF.